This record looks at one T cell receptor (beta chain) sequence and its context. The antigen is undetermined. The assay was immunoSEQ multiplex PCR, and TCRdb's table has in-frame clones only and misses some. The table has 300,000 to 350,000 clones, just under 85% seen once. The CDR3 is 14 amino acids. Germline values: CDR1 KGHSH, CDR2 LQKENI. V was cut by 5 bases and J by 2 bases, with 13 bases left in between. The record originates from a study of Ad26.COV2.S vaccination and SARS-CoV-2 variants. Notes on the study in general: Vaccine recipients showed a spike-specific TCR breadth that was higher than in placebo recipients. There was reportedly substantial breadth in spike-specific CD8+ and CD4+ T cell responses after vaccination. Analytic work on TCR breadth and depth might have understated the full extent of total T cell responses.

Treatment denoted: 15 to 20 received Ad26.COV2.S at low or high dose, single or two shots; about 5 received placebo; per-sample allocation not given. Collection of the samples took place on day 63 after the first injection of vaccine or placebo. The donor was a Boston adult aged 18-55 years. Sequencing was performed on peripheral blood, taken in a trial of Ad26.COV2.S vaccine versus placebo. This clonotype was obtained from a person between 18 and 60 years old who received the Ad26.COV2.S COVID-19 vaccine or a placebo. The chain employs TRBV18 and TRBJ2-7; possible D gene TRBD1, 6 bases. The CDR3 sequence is CASSSQGNTYEQYF. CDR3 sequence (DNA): TGTGCCAGCTCATCCCAGGGGAACACCTACGAGCAGTACTTC.